The next 22 T cell receptor beta chains were all read from a single sample in a study of OX40 agonist ivuxolimab in advanced cancers. Using immunoSEQ multiplex PCR, the repertoire was profiled, and TCRdb retains in-frame clones only, with some absent. The sample shows 74,000 or so clones, approximately 94% of them seen only once. Sequenced here: CD4+ or CD8+ T cells sorted from blood, sampled in a trial of the OX40 agonist ivuxolimab. These receptors were obtained from an adult with an advanced solid tumor such as melanoma, head and neck, liver or kidney cancer.

J is TRBJ2-7 and V is TRBV5-4; D is unclear. The CDR3 runs 13 residues. The V gene's germline CDR1 is SGHNT and CDR2 YYREEE (reference sequence). V lost 2 bases and J lost 1, with 7 bases in between. CDR3 loop: CASSLVGSYEQYF. CDR3 DNA: TGTGCCAGCAGCTTAGTGGGTTCCTACGAGCAGTACTTC.

The chain carries TRBV28 and TRBJ1-2, with D unclear. Germline CDR1 reads MDHEN; CDR2 reads SYDVKM. Trimming cost V 5 bases and J 4 bases, with 11 bases left between them. The CDR3 totals 13 residues. CDR3 amino acids: CASSTNRLYGYTF. CDR3 nucleotide sequence: TGTGCCAGCAGTACCAACAGACTCTATGGCTACACCTTC.

CDR3 DNA sequence: TGTGCCAGCAGCTTGCCCCCGGGCCAACTGAACACTGAAGCTTTCTTT. Residues: CASSLPPGQLNTEAFF. The V call is TRBV5-8, the J call TRBJ1-1; D not resolved. The ends were cut back, 1 base at V and 0 bases at J, with 13 bases in the middle. The CDR3 has 16 residues. Germline V gene sequence: CDR1 SGHTS, CDR2 YDEGEE.

This chain links TRBV6-4 with TRBJ1-1; tentative D call: TRBD1 (5 bases). CDR3 size: 14 residues. Germline V gene lookup returns CDR1 MRHNA and CDR2 SNTAGT. The germline V and J ends were trimmed by 3 bases and 1 base, with 9 bases remaining between them. CDR3 loop: CASSEWGGNTEAFF. Written as DNA, the CDR3 is TGTGCCAGCAGTGAATGGGGGGGGAACACTGAAGCTTTCTTT.

V and J are TRBV7-2 and TRBJ2-7; TRBD2 is a possible D gene (7 bases). V shed 4 bases and J shed 4 bases, with 17 bases lying between them. The CDR3 has 15 amino acids. Looked up from germline, CDR1 is SGHTA and CDR2 is FQGNSA. CDR3: CASSWGLADQYEQYF. The DNA for the CDR3 is TGTGCCAGCAGCTGGGGGCTAGCGGACCAATACGAGCAGTACTTC.

The rearrangement links TRBV19 to TRBJ2-1; TRBD1 might be the D (5 bases). CDR3 length: 16 amino acids. V lost 5 bases, J lost 2 bases, and 16 bases lay in between. Germline CDR1 is LNHDA and CDR2 is SQIVND (reference sequence). CDR3 nucleotides: TGTGCCAGTAGTGGCCGGTGGACACCTACCTACAATGAGCAGTTCTTC. Protein sequence: CASSGRWTPTYNEQFF.

This clone was recorded only once. The chain employs TRBV9 and TRBJ2-2; 8 bases fit TRBD2. Germline V gene lookup returns CDR1 SGDLS and CDR2 YYNGEE. This CDR3 comprises 19 residues. J gave up 3 bases and V 4 bases, and 17 bases lay outside the gene matches. Here the CDR3 reads CASSQEGVAGLPYTGELFF. The DNA for the CDR3 is TGTGCCAGCAGCCAAGAGGGGGTAGCGGGACTTCCCTACACCGGGGAGCTGTTTTTT.

V and J are TRBV15 and TRBJ2-1; TRBD1 agrees at 9 bases. V was pared by 3 bases and J by 4 bases, with 7 bases of the junction left unmatched. This CDR3 is built from 16 residues. In germline, CDR1 is LNHNV, CDR2 YYDKDF (reference sequence). CDR3 sequence: CATSRGRTGAYNEQFF. CDR3 DNA sequence: TGTGCCACCAGCAGGGGCAGGACAGGGGCATACAATGAGCAGTTCTTC.

The J gene is TRBJ1-2, the V gene TRBV1. TRBV1 is tagged as a pseudogene. CDR3 length: 16 residues. The CDR3 DNA follows: TGCACCAGCAGCCAAGAGGGCCGGGGACCCCTCTATGGCTACACCTTC. This codes for CTSSQEGRGPLYGYTF.

The CDR3 sequence: CASSLTPQGEYGYTF. CDR3 sequence (DNA): TGTGCCAGCAGCCTCACCCCGCAGGGCGAGTATGGCTACACCTTC. This rearrangement joins TRBV27 to TRBJ1-2; tentative D call: TRBD1 (5 bases). CDR1 is MNHEY and CDR2 is SMNVEV in the germline V gene (reference sequence). Trimming stripped 6 bases from V and 5 bases from J, with 19 bases between. CDR3 length equals 15 residues.

As to this clone: A junction boundary mismatches the germline segment, possibly from a read error. CDR3: CVSSQGVEAFF. The CDR3 DNA sequence: TGCGTCAGCAGCCAGGGGGTTGAAGCTTTCTTT. The V call is TRBV4-1, the J call TRBJ1-1; TRBD1 aligns across 7 bases. The germline gives CDR1 MGHRA, CDR2 YSYEKL. The CDR3 has 11 amino acids.

This clone was detected only once. This chain links TRBV29-1 with TRBJ2-7; the D gene is possibly TRBD1 (6 bases). The CDR3 spans 14 residues. V was clipped by 2 bases and J by 7 bases, with 18 bases between them. Germline V gives CDR1 SQVTM, CDR2 ANQGSEA. CDR3 residues: CSVEWSPGAREQYF. CDR3 DNA sequence: TGCAGCGTTGAATGGTCCCCAGGGGCGAGGGAGCAGTACTTC.

The chain uses TRBV15 and TRBJ1-1, with D tentatively TRBD1 (5 bases). V shed 2 bases and J shed 4 bases, with 17 bases lying between them. The germline CDR1 and CDR2 sequences are LNHNV and YYDKDF (reference sequence). The CDR3 is 16 residues long. In DNA, the CDR3 is TGTGCCACCAGCAGATTTGTAGGGGCCGGCGGCACTGAAGCTTTCTTT. This sequence encodes CATSRFVGAGGTEAFF.

The chain has TRBV19 and TRBJ2-5, with 11 bases lining up with TRBD2. CDR1 is LNHDA, CDR2 SQIVND, per germline (reference sequence). The CDR3 consists of 15 residues. V lost 5 bases to trimming and J lost 1 base; unmatched junction nucleotides: 3. The CDR3 nucleotides are TGTGCCAGTAGTTCGGGACTAGCGGTCCAAGAGACCCAGTACTTC. This gives the protein CASSSGLAVQETQYF.

The chain uses TRBV13 and TRBJ1-4; D gene unclear. Germline V gives CDR1 PRHDT, CDR2 FYEKMQ (reference sequence). The germline V and J ends were trimmed by 0 bases and 7 bases, with 12 bases remaining between them. The CDR3 extends over 15 amino acids. The DNA of the CDR3 is TGTGCCAGCAGCTTAGGGCAAGTCGCTGCTGAAAAACTGTTTTTT. Protein product: CASSLGQVAAEKLFF.

The genes are TRBV10-2 and TRBJ2-2; D gene uncertain. CDR1 is WSHSY, CDR2 SAAADI, per germline. Trimming stripped 3 bases from V and 8 bases from J, with 7 bases between. The CDR3 loop spans 12 amino acids. The CDR3 sequence: CASSEWGGELFF. The CDR3 coding sequence is TGCGCCAGCAGTGAATGGGGTGGGGAGCTGTTTTTT.

The J gene is TRBJ1-2, the V gene TRBV7-3; TRBD1 matches 8 bases. Trimming took 2 bases from V and 2 from J; bases not matched to a gene: 4. The germline V gene has CDR1 SGHTA and CDR2 FQGTGA. This CDR3 spans 15 amino acids. CDR3: CASSLDPGGNYGYTF. The CDR3 region has the DNA TGTGCCAGCAGCTTAGATCCAGGGGGCAACTATGGCTACACCTTC.

The chain recombines TRBV28 with TRBJ2-7; 8 bases map to TRBD1. This CDR3 contains 14 residues. V was clipped by 5 bases and J by 6 bases; unmatched bases: 9. Germline CDR1 reads MDHEN; CDR2 reads SYDVKM. CDR3 coding DNA: TGTGCCAGCAGTGTGGGACAGGACCTTGGCGAGCAGTACTTC. It codes for CASSVGQDLGEQYF.

The chain has TRBV4-3 and TRBJ2-5; D possibly matches TRBD1 or TRBD2 (6 bases each). The CDR3 is 15 residues long. V shed 0 bases and J shed 6 bases, with 14 bases lying between them. CDR1 is LGHNA and CDR2 is YSLEER in the germline V gene. The CDR3 DNA follows: TGCGCCAGCAGCCAAGATTCGGGGGCGAGGAAGACCCAGTACTTC. The encoded protein is CASSQDSGARKTQYF.

The gene calls are TRBV6-5 and TRBJ1-1; possibly TRBD1 for D (5 bases). V lost 2 bases and J lost 1, with 11 bases in between. Per germline, CDR1 MNHEY and CDR2 SVGAGI. This CDR3 has 15 residues. The CDR3 DNA reads as TGTGCCAGCAGTTACCCACCGGGGGGGAACACTGAAGCTTTCTTT. Its protein is CASSYPPGGNTEAFF.

This chain links TRBV11-3 with TRBJ2-7; D may be TRBD1 or TRBD2 (6 bases each). V dropped 5 bases and J dropped 3 bases, with 17 bases sitting between them. Germline-derived CDR1 and CDR2 are SGHNT and YENEEA. The CDR3 totals 15 residues. The CDR3 is CASSPRGVRDYEQYF. CDR3 bases: TGTGCCAGCAGCCCGAGGGGGGTAAGGGACTACGAGCAGTACTTC.

The chain joins TRBV14 to TRBJ2-1; no clear D gene. Trimming took off 4 bases at V and 5 bases at J, with 6 bases between the two ends. Germline loops: CDR1 SGHDN, CDR2 FVKESK. This CDR3 has 12 amino acids. In DNA, the CDR3 is TGTGCCAGCAGCCCTCATAACAATGAGCAGTTCTTC. Translating gives CASSPHNNEQFF. The full variable domain, with the rest looked up from reference TRBV14 and TRBJ2-1, is EAGVTQFPSHSVIEKGQTVTLRCDPISGHDNLYWYRRVMGKEIKFLLHFVKESKQDESGMPNNRFLAERTGGTYSTLKVQPAELEDSGVYFCASSPHNNEQFFGPGTRLTVL.